This TCR beta chain was identified in a study of shared T cell receptors in the human thymus. Method: immunoSEQ multiplex PCR; TCRdb's copy keeps in-frame clones and lacks some. Of 500,000 to 750,000 clones listed, 88% are singletons. The CDR3 contains 14 residues. Trimming left V 2 bases short and J 0 bases short, with 8 bases between. Germline V gene data show CDR1 as SNHLY and CDR2 as FYNNEI. These same records also appear under a second study, on human thymus T cells. That study reports: Thymus specimens were resections from corrective heart surgery. Seemingly biased V and J gene usage marked thymic and blood repertoires. Unrelated people showed highly overlapping thymic repertoires, related research reported.

The J gene is TRBJ2-7, the V gene TRBV2, with a possible D match to TRBD1 (6 bases). The origin of this receptor is a boy in the first two years of life with a congenital heart defect. Sample: thymocytes. CDR3 DNA sequence: TGTGCCAGCAGTGAAACAGGGCTCTCCTACGAGCAGTACTTC. This codes for CASSETGLSYEQYF.